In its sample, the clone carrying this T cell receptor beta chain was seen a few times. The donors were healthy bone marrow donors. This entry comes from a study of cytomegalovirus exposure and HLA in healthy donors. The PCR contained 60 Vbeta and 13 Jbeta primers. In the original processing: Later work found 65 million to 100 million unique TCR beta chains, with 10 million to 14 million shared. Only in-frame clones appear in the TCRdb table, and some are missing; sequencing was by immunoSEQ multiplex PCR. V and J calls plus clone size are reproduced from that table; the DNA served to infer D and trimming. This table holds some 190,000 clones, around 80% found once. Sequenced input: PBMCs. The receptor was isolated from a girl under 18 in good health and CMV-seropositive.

CDR3 DNA sequence: TGTGCCAGCAGCTCTCTTACACAGGGGACTAATGAAAAACTGTTTTTT. The encoded protein is CASSSLTQGTNEKLFF. The chain uses TRBV5-5 and TRBJ1-4; 7 nucleotides align to TRBD1. From germline, CDR1 is SGHKS and CDR2 YYEKEE (reference sequence). V dropped 3 bases and J dropped 2; count of bases not matched to a gene: 7. This CDR3 is 16 amino acids long.